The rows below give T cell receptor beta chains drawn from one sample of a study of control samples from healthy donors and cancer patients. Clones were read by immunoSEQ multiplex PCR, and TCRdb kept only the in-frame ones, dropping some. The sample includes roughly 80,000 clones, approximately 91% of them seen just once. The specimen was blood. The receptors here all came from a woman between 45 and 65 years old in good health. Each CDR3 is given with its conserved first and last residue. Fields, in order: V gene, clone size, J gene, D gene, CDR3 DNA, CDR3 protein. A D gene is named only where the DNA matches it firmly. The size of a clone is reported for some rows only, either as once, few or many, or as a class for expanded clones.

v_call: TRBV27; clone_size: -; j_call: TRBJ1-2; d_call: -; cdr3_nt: TGTGCCAGCAGCGGTGGTCCAAGCTATGGCTACACCTTC; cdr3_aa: CASSGGPSYGYTF
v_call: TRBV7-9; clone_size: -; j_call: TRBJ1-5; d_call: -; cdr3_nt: TGTGCCAGCAGCTTATGGACAGTCAATAGCAATCAGCCCCAGCATTTT; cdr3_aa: CASSLWTVNSNQPQHF
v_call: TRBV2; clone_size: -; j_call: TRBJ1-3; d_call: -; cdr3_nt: TGTGCCAGCAGGAGGGGTTCTGGAAACACCATATATTTT; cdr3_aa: CASRRGSGNTIYF
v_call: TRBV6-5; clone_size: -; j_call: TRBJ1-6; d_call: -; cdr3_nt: TGTGCCAGTGGTTGGCAGGACGGTGACTATTCACCCCTCCACTTT; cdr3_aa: CASGWQDGDYSPLHF
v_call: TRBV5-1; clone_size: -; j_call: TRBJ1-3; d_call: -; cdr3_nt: TGCGCCAGCAGCTTGGCCCAGGGGATTGGAAACACCATATATTTT; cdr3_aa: CASSLAQGIGNTIYF
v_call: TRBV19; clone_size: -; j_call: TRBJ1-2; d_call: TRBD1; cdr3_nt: TGTGCCACCCAGGACAGGTCTACTCCCTATGGCTACACCTTC; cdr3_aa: CATQDRSTPYGYTF
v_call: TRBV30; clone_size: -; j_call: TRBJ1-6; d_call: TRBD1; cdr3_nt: TGTGCCTGGAGTAAAAGGCCAGGGGGCAACTCGGGCTCCTATAATTCACCCCTCCACTTT; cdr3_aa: CAWSKRPGGNSGSYNSPLHF
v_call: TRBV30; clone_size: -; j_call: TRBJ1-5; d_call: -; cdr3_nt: TGTGCCTGGAGTGTAAGCCCCGGGAGTCAGCCCCAGCATTTT; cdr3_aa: CAWSVSPGSQPQHF
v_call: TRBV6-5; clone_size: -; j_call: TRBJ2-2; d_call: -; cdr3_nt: TGTGCCAGCAGTTCCCCGGTCAGTAACACCGGGGAGCTGTTTTTT; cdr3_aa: CASSSPVSNTGELFF
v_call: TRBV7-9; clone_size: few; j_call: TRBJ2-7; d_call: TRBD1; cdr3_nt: TGTGCCATTACAGACAGGGATGGGTACGAGCAGTACTTC; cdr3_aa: CAITDRDGYEQYF
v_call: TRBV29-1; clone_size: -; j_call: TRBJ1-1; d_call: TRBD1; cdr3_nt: TGCAGCGTTACCTACAGGGGGCCTACAAACACTGAAGCTTTCTTT; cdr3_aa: CSVTYRGPTNTEAFF
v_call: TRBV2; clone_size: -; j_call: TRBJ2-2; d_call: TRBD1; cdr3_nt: TGTGCCAGCAGTGTGACAGGGGGAGGTGCCGGGGAGCTGTTTTTT; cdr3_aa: CASSVTGGGAGELFF
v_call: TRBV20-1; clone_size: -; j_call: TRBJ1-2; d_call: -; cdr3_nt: TGCAGTGCTAGGGGACATCATGGCTACACCTTC; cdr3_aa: CSARGHHGYTF
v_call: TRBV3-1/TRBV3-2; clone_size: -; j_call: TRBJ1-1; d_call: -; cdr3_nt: TGTGCCAGCAGAAATAGGGGACATAGCTCGGAAGCTTTCTTT; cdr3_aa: CASRNRGHSSEAFF
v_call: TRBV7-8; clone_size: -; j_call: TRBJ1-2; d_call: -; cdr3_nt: TGTGCCAGCAGTATAAGGCCGAGGACACCTGCTAACTATGGCTACACCTTC; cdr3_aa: CASSIRPRTPANYGYTF
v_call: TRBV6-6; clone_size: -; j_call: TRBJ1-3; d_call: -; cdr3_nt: TGTGCCAGCAGTCGTACGGGTCCCGCAATCTCTGGAAACACCATATATTTT; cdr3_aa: CASSRTGPAISGNTIYF
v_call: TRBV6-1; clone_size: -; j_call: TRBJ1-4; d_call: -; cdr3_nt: TGTGCCAGCAGTGAAGGGACGGCATTTAATGAAAAACTGTTTTTT; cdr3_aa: CASSEGTAFNEKLFF
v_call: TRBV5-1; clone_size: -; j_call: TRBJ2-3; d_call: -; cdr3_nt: TGCGCCAGCAGCTTGGGACAGCCTTCAGATACGCAGTATTTT; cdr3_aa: CASSLGQPSDTQYF
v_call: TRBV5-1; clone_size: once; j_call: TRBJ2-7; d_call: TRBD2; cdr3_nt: TGCGCCAGCAGCTCAACCGGGGGGTCAGGCTACGAGCAGTACTTC; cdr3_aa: CASSSTGGSGYEQYF
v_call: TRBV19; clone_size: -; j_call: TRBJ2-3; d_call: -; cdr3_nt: TGTGCCAGTAGTATAGATCGCAGGGGACCATCTAGCACAGATACGCAGTATTTT; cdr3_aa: CASSIDRRGPSSTDTQYF
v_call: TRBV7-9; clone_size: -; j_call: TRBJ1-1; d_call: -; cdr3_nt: TGTGCCAGCAGCTTACAGAACACTGAAGCTTTCTTT; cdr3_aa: CASSLQNTEAFF
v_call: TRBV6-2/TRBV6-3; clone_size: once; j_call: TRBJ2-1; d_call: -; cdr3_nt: TGTGCCAGCAGTTCCCCGGAGGGGGGGATATACAATGAGCAGTTCTTC; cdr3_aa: CASSSPEGGIYNEQFF
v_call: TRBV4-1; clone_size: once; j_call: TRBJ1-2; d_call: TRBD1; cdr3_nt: TGCGCCAGCAGCCCGACAGGGAGGAATGGCTACACCTTC; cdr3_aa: CASSPTGRNGYTF
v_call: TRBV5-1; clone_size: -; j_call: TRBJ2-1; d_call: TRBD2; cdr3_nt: TGCGCCAGCAGCGGGGGGCGGGGGGGCAACAATGAGCAGTTCTTC; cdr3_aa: CASSGGRGGNNEQFF
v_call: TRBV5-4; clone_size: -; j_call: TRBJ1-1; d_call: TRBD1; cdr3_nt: TGTGCCAGCAGGCCTCGACAGGGGATGAACACTGAAGCTTTCTTT; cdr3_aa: CASRPRQGMNTEAFF
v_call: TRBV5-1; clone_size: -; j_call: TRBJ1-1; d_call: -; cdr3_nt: TGCGCCAGCAGCTTATTTGGTGGGAGGGCGAACACTGAAGCTTTCTTT; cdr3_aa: CASSLFGGRANTEAFF
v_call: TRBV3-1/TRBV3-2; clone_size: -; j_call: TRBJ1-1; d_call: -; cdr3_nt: TGTGCCAGCAGCCAAGTGGGGGGAAACACTGAAGCTTTCTTT; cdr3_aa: CASSQVGGNTEAFF
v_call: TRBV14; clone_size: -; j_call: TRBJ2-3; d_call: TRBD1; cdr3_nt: TGTGCCAGCAGCCAAGTGGGACAGGGACATACGCAGTATTTT; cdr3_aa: CASSQVGQGHTQYF
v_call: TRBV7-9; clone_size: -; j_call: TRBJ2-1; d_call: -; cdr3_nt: TGTGCCAGCAGCTTACCTGACTACAATGAGCAGTTCTTC; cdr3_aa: CASSLPDYNEQFF
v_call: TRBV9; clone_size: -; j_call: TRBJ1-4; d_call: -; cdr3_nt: TGTGCCAGCAGCGTAGTTCCGTCCCGAGGGGAAAAACTGTTTTTT; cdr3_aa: CASSVVPSRGEKLFF
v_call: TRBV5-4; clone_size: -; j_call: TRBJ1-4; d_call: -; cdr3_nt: TGTGCCAGCAGCCCCGCGGGAGTGAATGAAAAACTGTTTTTT; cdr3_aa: CASSPAGVNEKLFF
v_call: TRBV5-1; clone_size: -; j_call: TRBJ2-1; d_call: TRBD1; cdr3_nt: TGCGCCAGCAGCCGTAAAAGCGGGACAGGGTACAATGAGCAGTTCTTC; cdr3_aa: CASSRKSGTGYNEQFF
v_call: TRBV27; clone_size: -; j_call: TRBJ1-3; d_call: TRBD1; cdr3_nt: TGTGCCAGCAGTTGGACAGGGGCTGGAAACACCATATATTTT; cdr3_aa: CASSWTGAGNTIYF